This TCR beta chain came from a study of blood T cells in healthy people across ages. Study outcomes and limitations: Researchers report that TCR beta diversity correlated strongly with naive T cell percentage.

V was trimmed by 6 bases and J by 15 bases, leaving 18 bases between them. The germline CDR1 and CDR2 sequences are DFQATT and SNEGSKA (reference sequence). The CDR3 covers 12 residues. Caucasian, healthy and from Russia, the donors were aged between roughly 6 and 95. Per individual sample, total RNA of at least 5 micrograms was extracted. Primers used in a second PCR of roughly 6 to 11 cycles were a sample-barcoded 5' primer and a J-beta primer mix. Per sample, CDR3-containing paired-end reads numbered at least 2.5 million. A single record per CDR3 protein comes from TCRdb applying MiXCR to the 5' RACE reads. In the table there are about 830,000 distinct CDR3 sequences, around 62% of which are singletons. Concerning this clonotype: As yet, its antigen is unknown.

The receptor was isolated from a man aged 30 to 45 in good health. The chain combines TRBV20-1 with TRBJ1-6; maybe TRBD1 (6 bases). Sequencing used blood. DNA for the CDR3: TGCAGTGCCTCATTACAGGGAAAGGACCTCCACTTT. Translating it yields CSASLQGKDLHF.